A selection of T cell receptor beta chains follows, all from one sample in a study of CD8 T cells in ankylosing spondylitis. Each CDR3 protein is one row after TCRdb ran MiXCR on the 5' RACE reads. The sample contains hundreds of thousands of distinct CDR3 sequences, about 20% of which appear only once. Input material: blood, either unsorted or a sorted T cell fraction (not recorded which). Receptors originate from a male donor with ankylosing spondylitis or in good health (not recorded which). Both conserved end residues are part of each CDR3. The D gene is left open where the match is weak.

TRBJ2-3	TRBV20-1	.	CSGRTDSTDTQYF
TRBJ2-3	TRBV12-3/TRBV12-4	.	CASRPEDRSTDTQYF
TRBJ2-3	TRBV7-9	.	CASSHGDSTDTQYF
TRBJ1-5	TRBV2	.	CASRERIEGSNQPQHF
TRBJ2-5	TRBV27	TRBD1	CASITTGDLFQETQYF
TRBJ1-5	TRBV28	.	CASTQWPQPQHF
TRBJ2-1	TRBV7-6	.	CASSLAGRGSSYNEQFF
TRBJ2-3	TRBV7-6	.	CASSLAHGQGTDTQYF
TRBJ2-3	TRBV21-1	.	CASSKGSTDTQYF
TRBJ1-5	TRBV7-6	.	CASSPGRGWNQPQHF
TRBJ1-2	TRBV24-1	TRBD1	CATSDPGQGDYGYTF
TRBJ1-1	TRBV18	.	CASSPPGDEAFF
TRBJ2-3	TRBV5-1	TRBD2	CASRSTGTSLTDTQYF
TRBJ1-4	TRBV30	.	CAKSRDHGEKLFF
TRBJ2-5	TRBV3-1	TRBD1	CASSQSSDRAWDETQYF
TRBJ2-1	TRBV6-1	.	CASNLRRGGTHEQFF
TRBJ2-2	TRBV4-2	TRBD2	CASSSGTSPGELFF
TRBJ1-6	TRBV5-1	.	CASGPAAGSPLHF
TRBJ1-1	TRBV5-1	.	CASSLETLGGTEAFF
TRBJ1-5	TRBV12-3/TRBV12-4	TRBD1	CASSRGTAGNQPQHF
TRBJ1-1	TRBV12-3/TRBV12-4	.	CASRVGGFSTEAFF
TRBJ1-3	TRBV6-1	TRBD1	CASSQPGGPGNTIYF
TRBJ2-2	TRBV7-2	.	CASSFSLGGVGELFF
TRBJ1-2	TRBV30	.	CAHTVSYGYTF
TRBJ1-4	TRBV7-8	.	CASSSSVGTNEKLFF
TRBJ1-1	TRBV12-3/TRBV12-4	.	CASSDRIEAFF
TRBJ2-5	TRBV24-1	.	CASSGSHQETQYF
TRBJ1-1	TRBV7-8	TRBD1	CASSLYGTGGQNTEAFF
TRBJ1-1	TRBV2	.	CASRYSRNTEAFF
TRBJ2-2	TRBV5-1	.	CASSFGDPWGTGELFF
TRBJ2-1	TRBV27	.	CASSPLGMRDVPYNEQFF
TRBJ2-3	TRBV10-3	.	CAISTGGKAADTQYF
TRBJ2-5	TRBV25-1	.	CASTESGRLWETQYF
TRBJ1-6	TRBV20-1	.	CSASPGGESNSPLHF
TRBJ1-6	TRBV20-1	TRBD1	CSAKPGQSKNSPLHF
TRBJ2-1	TRBV12-3/TRBV12-4	TRBD2	CASSGGEASGNEQFF
TRBJ2-5	TRBV20-1	TRBD2	CSAPVGTSGQETQYF
TRBJ2-5	TRBV5-1	TRBD2	CASSTSGGLETQYF
TRBJ2-3	TRBV7-6	.	CASSLTGETGLLDTQYF
TRBJ2-3	TRBV11-2	.	CASSFSGPTDTQYF
TRBJ2-3	TRBV20-1	TRBD2	CSATRIAGVTDTQYF
TRBJ2-5	TRBV5-1	.	CASSPSEETQYF
TRBJ2-1	TRBV27	TRBD2	CASSLLLGTSGRARYYNEQFF
TRBJ2-5	TRBV4-2	.	CASSQVASETQYF
TRBJ2-1	TRBV29-1	.	CRTGRRRGSYNEQFF